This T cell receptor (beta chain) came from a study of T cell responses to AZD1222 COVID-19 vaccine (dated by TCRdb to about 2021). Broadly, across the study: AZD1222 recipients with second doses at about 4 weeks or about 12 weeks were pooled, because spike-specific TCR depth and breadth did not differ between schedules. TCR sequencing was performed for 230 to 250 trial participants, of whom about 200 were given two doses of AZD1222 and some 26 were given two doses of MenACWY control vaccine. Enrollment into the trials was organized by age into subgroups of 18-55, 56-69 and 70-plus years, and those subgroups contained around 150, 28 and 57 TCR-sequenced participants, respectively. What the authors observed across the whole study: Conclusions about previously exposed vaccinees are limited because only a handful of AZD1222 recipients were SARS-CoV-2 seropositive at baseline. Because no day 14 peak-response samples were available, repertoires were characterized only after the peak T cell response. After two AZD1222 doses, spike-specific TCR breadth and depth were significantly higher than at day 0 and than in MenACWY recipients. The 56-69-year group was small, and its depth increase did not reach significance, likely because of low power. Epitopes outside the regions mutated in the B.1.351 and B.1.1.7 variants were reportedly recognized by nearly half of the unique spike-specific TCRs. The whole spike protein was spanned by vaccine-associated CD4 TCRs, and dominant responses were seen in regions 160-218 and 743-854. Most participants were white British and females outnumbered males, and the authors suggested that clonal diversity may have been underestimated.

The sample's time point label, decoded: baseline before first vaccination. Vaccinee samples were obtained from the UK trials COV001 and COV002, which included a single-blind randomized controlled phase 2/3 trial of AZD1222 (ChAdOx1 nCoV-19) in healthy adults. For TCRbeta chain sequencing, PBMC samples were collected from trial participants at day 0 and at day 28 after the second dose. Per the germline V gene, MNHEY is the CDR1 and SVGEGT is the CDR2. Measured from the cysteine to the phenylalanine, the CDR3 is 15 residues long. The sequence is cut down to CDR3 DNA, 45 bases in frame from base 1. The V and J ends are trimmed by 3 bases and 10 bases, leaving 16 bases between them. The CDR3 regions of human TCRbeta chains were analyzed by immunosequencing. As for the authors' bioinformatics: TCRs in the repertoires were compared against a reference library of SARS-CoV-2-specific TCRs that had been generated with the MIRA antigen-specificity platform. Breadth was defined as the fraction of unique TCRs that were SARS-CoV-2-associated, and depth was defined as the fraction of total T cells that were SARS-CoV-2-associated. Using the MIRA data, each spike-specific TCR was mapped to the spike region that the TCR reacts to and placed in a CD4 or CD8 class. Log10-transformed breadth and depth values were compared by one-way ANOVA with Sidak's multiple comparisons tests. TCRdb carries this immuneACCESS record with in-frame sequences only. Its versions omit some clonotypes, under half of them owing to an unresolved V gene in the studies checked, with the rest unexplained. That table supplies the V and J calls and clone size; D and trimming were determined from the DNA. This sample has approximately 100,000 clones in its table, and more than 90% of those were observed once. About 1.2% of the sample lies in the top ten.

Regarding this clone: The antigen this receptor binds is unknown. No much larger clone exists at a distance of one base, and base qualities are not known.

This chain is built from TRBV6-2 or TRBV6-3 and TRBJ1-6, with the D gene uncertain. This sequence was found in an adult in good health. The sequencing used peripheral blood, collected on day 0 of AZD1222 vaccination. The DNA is TGTGCCAGCAGTTATTTAGTCTATCGAGAATCACCCCTCCACTTT. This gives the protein CASSYLVYRESPLHF.